This TCR beta chain stems from a study of blood T cells in healthy people across ages (dated by TCRdb to 2013 to 2016). About the study as a whole: In model experiments, roughly one uniquely barcoded TCR beta cDNA molecule per two T cells was captured by template switching. Using deep sequencing normalized with unique cDNA molecular identifiers, the study measured how TCR beta repertoire diversity changes with age. The donors were split into four age groups: young (average about 16 years), middle-aged (about 40), aged (more than 60) and long-lived (roughly 88). To avoid experimental bias, donors of different ages were distributed randomly across sequencing lanes. Two additional independent replicas of 1 million unique cDNA reads from the same blood draw were analyzed for two donors (one aged 18 to 30 and one aged 80 or older).

The research as a whole found: Observed TCR beta diversity per million T cells fell roughly linearly with age, and a significant reduction was already apparent by age roughly 40. Total diversity estimates from one million sequenced T cells were considered lower bounds and underestimates. Since profiling was done on bulk unsorted PBMCs, naive and antigen-experienced compartments could not be conclusively compared. Because the CMV infection status of the donors was unknown, age-related changes in expanded clonotypes may potentially have been confounded. Compared with the aged group, the long-lived group had more naive CD4+ T cells, fewer expanded clones and increased TCR diversity, a pattern suggesting age selection. The percentage of naive T cells measured by flow cytometry correlated strongly with observed TCR beta diversity.

This clonotype appeared many times. Its specific antigen is unknown. Base quality data are lacking; no much larger clone is found one base away. V lost 6 bases and J lost 5 bases, and the count of bases not matched to a germline gene is 7. The CDR3 contains 14 residues, cysteine and phenylalanine counted. The read is trimmed to its CDR3 DNA, 42 bases read in frame from base 1. Donors were 40 or so systemically healthy Caucasian individuals from Russia aged roughly 6 to 90 years. Each donor gave 8 to 10 milliliters of peripheral blood, drawn into EDTA-treated Vacutainer tubes. Ficoll-Paque density-gradient centrifugation was used to isolate PBMCs, with at least 6 million obtained per sample. Total RNA, at least 5.5 micrograms per sample, was extracted from PBMCs with Trizol reagent. For every donor, flow cytometry on a PBMC aliquot measured the percentage of naive CD45RAhigh/CD27high T cells. Receptor libraries were prepared by 5' RACE. Sequencing took place on an Illumina HiSeq 2500. A second PCR of about 6 to 12 cycles was run with a J-beta primer mix and a sample-barcoded 5' primer. A unique molecular identifier was introduced onto each TCR beta cDNA molecule by a template-switch 5' adaptor carrying 12 random nucleotides. Each sample yielded at least 3 million CDR3-containing paired-end reads. All of the RNA was converted into first-strand cDNA using the Mint cDNA synthesis kit, with a TRBC-specific oligonucleotide serving as the primer. After uracil-DNA glycosylase treatment, a first 18-cycle PCR used universal primers M1SS and BC2_uni_R on all cDNA. Per the original workflow: Normalization of each sample was performed by random selection of 1 million high-quality reads, each carrying a distinct molecular identifier. Instead of being binned into consensus sequences, reads with shared molecular identifiers were discarded. MiTCR, with a Q25 quality threshold and the strictest error-elimination algorithm, was used for CDR3 identification, clonotype clustering and error correction. A nonparametric unseen species model with Euler transformation was used to estimate a lower bound on total TCR beta diversity. The public reads were reprocessed in TCRdb via fastp at Q25 and MiXCR, keeping in-frame beta chains. Every distinct CDR3 protein forms one entry, paired with its most common genes and DNA. The authors' filters were not applied to this entry. The sample has 1.5 million to 2 million distinct CDR3 sequences on record, 49% of them singletons. The ten most abundant clones make up around 2.1% of the sample.

The sequenced sample consisted of blood. The receptor chain draws on TRBV12-3 or TRBV12-4 and TRBJ2-7; TRBD2 aligns with 10 central bases. This sequence originates from a woman aged 40-49 years in good health. The CDR3 protein sequence reads: CASRLSGGVNEQYF. The sequenced DNA: TGTGCCAGCAGGCTCAGCGGGGGGGTCAACGAGCAGTACTTC.